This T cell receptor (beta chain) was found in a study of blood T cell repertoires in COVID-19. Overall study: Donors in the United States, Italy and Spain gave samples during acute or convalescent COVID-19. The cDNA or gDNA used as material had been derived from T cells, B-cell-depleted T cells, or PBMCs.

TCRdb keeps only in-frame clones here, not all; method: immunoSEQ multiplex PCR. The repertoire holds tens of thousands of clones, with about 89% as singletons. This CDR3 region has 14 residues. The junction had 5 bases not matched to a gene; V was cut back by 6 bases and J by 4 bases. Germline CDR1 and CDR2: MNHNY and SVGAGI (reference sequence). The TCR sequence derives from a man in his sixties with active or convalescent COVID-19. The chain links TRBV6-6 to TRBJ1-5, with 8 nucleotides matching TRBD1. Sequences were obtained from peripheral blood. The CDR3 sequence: CASSGGQDNQPQHF. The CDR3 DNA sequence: TGTGCCAGCAGCGGGGGACAGGATAATCAGCCCCAGCATTTT.